Each of the 22 T cell receptor beta chains below was sequenced from the same sample in a study of neurological immune-mediated disorders. A single record per CDR3 protein comes from TCRdb applying MiXCR to the 5' RACE reads. The profile shows tens of thousands of distinct CDR3 sequences, roughly an eighth of them singletons. Material for sequencing was PBMCs. The receptors shown here come from a woman between 45 and 60 years old with HTLV-1-associated myelopathy (HAM/TSP).

As regards this clonotype: This sequence may be a read error, since a much larger clone differs from it by one base. This sequence joins TRBV7-2 and TRBJ2-2; TRBD1 might be the D (5 bases). Germline V CDR1 and CDR2: SGHTA, FQGNSA. The CDR3 is made up of 18 amino acids. The V end was cut by 1 base, the J end by 4 bases, with 19 bases between. Written as DNA, the CDR3 is TGTGCCAGCAGCTTAGAGGACATGGCGACGAGGACCACCGGGGAGCTGTTTTTT. This gives the protein CASSLEDMATRTTGELFF. Variable domain in full (rest from reference TRBV7-2 and TRBJ2-2): GAGVSQSPSNKVTEKGKDVELRCDPISGHTALYWYRQSLGQGLEFLIYFQGNSAPDKSGLPSDRFSAERTGGSVSTLTIQRTQQEDSAVYLCASSLEDMATRTTGELFFGEGSRLTVL.

The sample holds a few counts of this clonotype. The chain uses TRBV20-1 and TRBJ2-1; 13 bases align to TRBD2. The CDR3 runs to 15 residues. V trimming: 6 bases; J trimming: 9 bases; junction bases outside the gene matches: 11. CDR1 and CDR2 (germline): DFQATT, SNEGSKA (reference sequence). The CDR3 nucleotides read TGCAGTGCACCCCCAACTAGCGGGGGGGCAGCTGAGCAGTTCTTC. This encodes CSAPPTSGGAAEQFF.

This clonotype was detected many times. The genes are TRBV5-1 and TRBJ1-1; D may be TRBD1 (5 bases). Looked up from germline, CDR1 is SGHRS and CDR2 is YFSETQ. Between the trimmed V and J ends, which lost 4 bases and 2 bases, there was a span of 12 bases. The CDR3 consists of 14 residues. The CDR3: CASSGGLTNTEAFF. Written as DNA, the CDR3 is TGCGCCAGCAGCGGGGGACTGACCAACACTGAAGCTTTCTTT. Supplemented by reference TRBV5-1 and TRBJ1-1, the full variable domain reads KAGVTQTPRYLIKTRGQQVTLSCSPISGHRSVSWYQQTPGQGLQFLFEYFSETQRNKGNFPGRFSGRQFSNSRSEMNVSTLELGDSALYLCASSGGLTNTEAFFGQGTRLTVV.

This clonotype appeared many times. The rearrangement uses TRBV28 and TRBJ1-4; unclear D gene. V lost 6 bases to trimming and J lost 5 bases, with 7 bases between them. Looked up from germline, CDR1 is MDHEN and CDR2 is SYDVKM. The CDR3 has 12 amino acids. CDR3 coding DNA: TGTGCCAGCAGCCAAGGGAATGAAAAACTGTTTTTT. Its protein product is CASSQGNEKLFF.

This clonotype was seen many times. The chain combines TRBV10-3 with TRBJ2-7, with D perhaps being TRBD1 or TRBD2 (5 bases each). CDR3 length: 14 residues. Germline V lookup: CDR1 ENHRY, CDR2 SYGVKD. V lost 7 bases and J 0 bases, leaving 13 bases between the germline ends. CDR3 residues: CAITPGTSSYEQYF. As DNA, the CDR3 is TGTGCCATCACCCCCGGGACCAGCTCCTACGAGCAGTACTTC.

At least ten counts were recorded for this clonotype. The chain recombines TRBV10-3 with TRBJ1-1; 9 nucleotides agree with TRBD1. J gave up 5 bases and V 2 bases, and 9 bases lay outside the gene matches. Germline CDR1 reads ENHRY; CDR2 reads SYGVKD. This CDR3 comprises 16 residues. The CDR3 DNA reads as TGTGCCATCAGTGAGATGGGAAACAGGGGGCGGACTGAAGCTTTCTTT. Encoded protein: CAISEMGNRGRTEAFF.

This clonotype has a count of ten or more. The V call is TRBV7-2, the J call TRBJ2-3, with 16 bases that match TRBD2. The germline V gene has CDR1 SGHTA and CDR2 FQGNSA. The J segment lost 7 bases and the V segment lost 4 bases, leaving 8 bases of the junction unmatched. There are 17 residues in the CDR3. CDR3 loop: CASSWGTSGGAANTQYF. CDR3 coding DNA: TGTGCCAGCAGCTGGGGGACTAGCGGGGGGGCTGCCAATACGCAGTATTTT.

This clonotype was counted ten times or more. The rearrangement links TRBV15 to TRBJ1-1; TRBD1 aligns across 9 bases. Germline values: CDR1 LNHNV, CDR2 YYDKDF (reference sequence). There are 13 residues in the CDR3. V gave up 5 bases and J gave up 7 bases; unmatched junction bases: 5. CDR3 loop: CATSRQGGYEAFF. In DNA, the CDR3 is TGTGCCACCAGCCGACAGGGGGGCTATGAAGCTTTCTTT.

This clonotype was recorded many times. The chain links TRBV24-1 to TRBJ2-7, with 7 bases lining up with TRBD1. The CDR3 is 16 amino acids. The V segment lost 4 bases and the J segment 0 bases; nucleotides outside the gene matches: 8. CDR1 KGHDR and CDR2 SFDVKD come from the germline V gene. The CDR3 DNA is TGTGCCACCAGTGACCGGGACAGTGAGAGCTCCTACGAGCAGTACTTC. Translating it yields CATSDRDSESSYEQYF.

This clonotype came up many times. This sequence joins TRBV4-2 and TRBJ1-6; TRBD1 is a possible D gene (6 bases). Germline CDR1 LGHNA, CDR2 YNFKEQ. The CDR3 has 15 residues. Trimming took off 0 bases at V and 7 bases at J, with 10 bases between the two ends. The chain's CDR3 is CASSQDGTLNSPLHF. In DNA form, the CDR3 reads TGTGCCAGCAGCCAAGATGGGACACTAAATTCACCCCTCCACTTT.

The table lists this clonotype with many counts. This chain joins TRBV4-3 and TRBJ2-5; weak D call: TRBD2 (5 bases). The V and J ends lost 1 base and 4 bases respectively, with 7 bases between them. The CDR3 loop spans 13 amino acids. Germline loops: CDR1 LGHNA, CDR2 YSLEER. The CDR3 spells CASSQVTRETQYF. In DNA, the CDR3 is TGCGCCAGCAGCCAAGTCACTAGAGAGACCCAGTACTTC.

In this sample, this clonotype turned up many times. CDR3 nucleotides: TGTGCCAGCACCCTAAGTCCCGGATATGGGCAGTTCTTC. Translated, it gives CASTLSPGYGQFF. V is TRBV5-6 and J is TRBJ2-1, with D uncertain. Germline CDR1 and CDR2: SGHDT and YYEEEE. V was trimmed by 6 bases and J by 12 bases, leaving 19 bases between them. This CDR3 spans 13 amino acids.

There are many counts of this clonotype. The chain employs TRBV18 and TRBJ1-2; 11 nucleotides line up with TRBD1. After removal of 3 bases from V and 7 bases from J, the junction contained 4 bases not matched to a gene. The CDR3 totals 14 residues. CDR1 KGHSH and CDR2 LQKENI come from the germline V gene. CDR3 sequence reads: CASSPGQGAGGYTF. In nucleotides, the CDR3 is TGTGCCAGCTCACCCGGACAGGGGGCTGGTGGCTACACCTTC.

This clonotype came up many times. V usage is TRBV3-1 and J usage is TRBJ1-1; TRBD1 is a possible D gene (6 bases). V gave up 7 bases and J gave up 4 bases, with 16 bases separating them. CDR3 length equals 14 residues. The germline V gene has CDR1 LGHDT and CDR2 YNNKEL (reference sequence). The CDR3 region has the DNA TGTGCCAGCACCCCACAGGGCGGGGGCACTGAAGCTTTCTTT. This gives the protein CASTPQGGGTEAFF.

This clonotype has at least ten counts. The chain carries TRBV5-1 and TRBJ2-5; 7 nucleotides agree with TRBD1. Germline CDR1 and CDR2: SGHRS and YFSETQ. The CDR3 has 16 amino acids. Trimming took 0 bases from V and 9 from J; bases not matched to a gene: 14. CDR3 in DNA: TGCGCCAGCAGCTTGGGTGACGGGACAGAGGTTAGGTCCCAGTACTTC. This translates into CASSLGDGTEVRSQYF.

This clonotype was seen repeatedly, ten times or more. One end of the junction varies from germline; a read error may be responsible. The rearrangement links TRBV10-3 to TRBJ2-7; 9 nucleotides match TRBD1. The CDR3 runs 14 residues. Per the germline V gene, CDR1 is ENHRY and CDR2 is SYGVKD. CDR3 region: CVINPTGGSYEQYF. The CDR3 bases are TGTGTCATCAACCCGACAGGGGGTTCCTACGAGCAGTACTTC.

There are many counts of this clonotype. This chain links TRBV5-1 with TRBJ1-1; no clear D. The V gene lost 2 bases and the J gene lost 1 base, with 15 bases spanning the gap. Per the germline V gene, CDR1 is SGHRS and CDR2 is YFSETQ. The CDR3 has 16 residues. The CDR3 protein is CASSLYLGTKNTEAFF. The CDR3 nucleotides read TGCGCCAGCAGCTTATATTTGGGCACCAAGAACACTGAAGCTTTCTTT. Full variable domain (missing parts from reference TRBV5-1 and TRBJ1-1): KAGVTQTPRYLIKTRGQQVTLSCSPISGHRSVSWYQQTPGQGLQFLFEYFSETQRNKGNFPGRFSGRQFSNSRSEMNVSTLELGDSALYLCASSLYLGTKNTEAFFGQGTRLTVV.

The chain carries TRBV7-8 and TRBJ2-2; D is possibly TRBD2 (5 bases). The CDR3 length is 15 residues. The germline V and J ends were trimmed by 2 bases and 5 bases, with 12 bases remaining between them. The germline gives CDR1 SGHVS, CDR2 FQNEAQ. The CDR3 protein is CASSLRGVGTGELFF. The DNA for the CDR3 is TGTGCCAGCAGCTTACGGGGAGTTGGTACCGGGGAGCTGTTTTTT.

This clonotype was recorded many times. CDR3 DNA sequence: TGTGCCATCCGACCACAGGGGACGTACTCTGGAAACACCATATATTTT. Translated: CAIRPQGTYSGNTIYF. The chain carries TRBV10-3 and TRBJ1-3, with 7 bases matching TRBD1. Germline lookup yields CDR1 ENHRY and CDR2 SYGVKD. This CDR3 region has 16 residues. The ends lost 8 bases at V and 0 bases at J; junction bases unmatched: 10.

The CDR3: CASSGTVYEQYF. In DNA form, the CDR3 reads TGTGCCAGCAGCGGGACTGTTTACGAGCAGTACTTC. The V gene is TRBV2, the J gene TRBJ2-7; a possible D gene is TRBD2 (6 bases). V gave up 6 bases and J gave up 4 bases, with 10 bases separating them. Germline-derived CDR1 and CDR2 are SNHLY and FYNNEI. The CDR3 extends over 12 amino acids.

This clonotype was picked up many times. V gene TRBV2 combines with J gene TRBJ2-7; possible D gene TRBD1, 5 bases. This CDR3 has 13 residues. Germline loops: CDR1 SNHLY, CDR2 FYNNEI. V lost 7 bases and J 0 bases, leaving 10 bases between the germline ends. The CDR3 sequence: CASMAGLSYEQYF. Here the CDR3 DNA reads TGTGCCAGCATGGCAGGGCTCTCCTACGAGCAGTACTTC.

This clonotype was seen ten or more times. V and J are TRBV6-5 and TRBJ1-1; 9 positions match TRBD1. Unmatched junction bases numbered 8, after V lost 7 bases and J lost 5 bases. CDR1 MNHEY and CDR2 SVGAGI come from the germline V gene. The CDR3 runs 14 residues. The CDR3 protein is CASTVQGAGTEAFF. CDR3 coding DNA: TGTGCCAGCACTGTACAGGGGGCAGGGACTGAAGCTTTCTTT.